The 11 T cell receptor beta chains below all came from one sample that was sequenced in a study of T cell responses to AZD1222 COVID-19 vaccine. The method was immunoSEQ multiplex PCR; TCRdb's version includes in-frame clones alone and lacks a portion of them. Of 86,000 or so clones detected, about 93% appear once; the ten largest clones hold about 9.9%. This specimen was peripheral blood, taken 28 days after the second AZD1222 dose. These receptors were obtained from an adult who received the AZD1222 COVID-19 vaccine.

The V and J genes are TRBV28 and TRBJ2-1; D may be TRBD2 (5 bases). The V gene lost 5 bases and the J gene lost 8 bases, with 25 bases spanning the gap. CDR1 is MDHEN and CDR2 is SYDVKM in the germline V gene. The CDR3 totals 17 residues. The CDR3 DNA reads TGTGCCAGCAGTCCTCGGACTCGTTCAGTAGGTAAGGATGAGCAGTTCTTC. It encodes CASSPRTRSVGKDEQFF. Combining the CDR3 with reference TRBV28 and TRBJ2-1 gives the whole variable domain DVKVTQSSRYLVKRTGEKVFLECVQDMDHENMFWYRQDPGLGLRLIYFSYDVKMKEKGDIPEGYSVSREKKERFSLILESASTNQTSMYLCASSPRTRSVGKDEQFFGPGTRLTVL.

The chain joins TRBV11-2 to TRBJ2-1, with 7 bases fitting TRBD1. CDR1 and CDR2 (germline): SGHAT, FQNNGV. The CDR3 has 13 amino acids. Trimming removed 4 bases from V and 8 bases from J; junction bases left unmatched: 5. CDR3 loop: CASSSYRGDEQFF. The CDR3 region has the DNA TGTGCCAGCAGCTCTTACAGGGGCGATGAGCAGTTCTTC.

The rearrangement links TRBV28 to TRBJ1-5, with 8 bases aligning to TRBD1. After removal of 11 bases from V and 4 bases from J, the junction contained 10 bases not matched to a gene. Germline V CDR1 and CDR2: MDHEN, SYDVKM. This CDR3 is built from 14 residues. CDR3 DNA sequence: TGTGCCCATGGGGATTGGACAGGGAATCAGCCCCAGCATTTT. This codes for CAHGDWTGNQPQHF.

This clone showed up just a few times. J is TRBJ2-3 and V is TRBV6-4, with D uncertain. Between the trimmed V and J ends, which lost 3 bases and 2 bases, there was a span of 6 bases. The CDR3 spans 13 residues. Germline lookup yields CDR1 MRHNA and CDR2 SNTAGT. The CDR3 region is CASSEQPTDTQYF. The CDR3 DNA sequence: TGTGCCAGCAGTGAACAGCCCACAGATACGCAGTATTTT.

The V and J genes are TRBV6-5 and TRBJ2-7; possibly TRBD1 for D (5 bases). CDR1 is MNHEY, CDR2 SVGAGI, per germline. Trimming took 0 bases from V and 0 from J, leaving 9 bases between them. The length of the CDR3 is 15 residues. CDR3 residues: CASSYSTATSYEQYF. CDR3 DNA sequence: TGTGCCAGCAGTTACTCGACAGCCACCTCCTACGAGCAGTACTTC.

J is TRBJ1-1 and V is TRBV7-9; 7 bases line up with TRBD1. This CDR3 is built from 15 residues. CDR1 and CDR2 (germline): SEHNR, FQNEAQ (reference sequence). The ends lost 5 bases at V and 3 bases at J; junction bases unmatched: 9. The CDR3, as DNA: TGTGCCAGCAGCCTCTCGACAGGGACCTACACTGAAGCTTTCTTT. Encoded protein: CASSLSTGTYTEAFF. The full variable domain, its missing parts supplied by reference TRBV7-9 and TRBJ1-1, is DTGVSQNPRHKITKRGQNVTFRCDPISEHNRLYWYRQTLGQGPEFLTYFQNEAQLEKSRLLSDRFSAERPKGSFSTLEIQRTEQGDSAMYLCASSLSTGTYTEAFFGQGTRLTVV.

The chain carries TRBV2 and TRBJ1-5; D gene uncertain. Trimming removed 0 bases from V and 7 bases from J, with 10 bases in between. The CDR3 extends over 14 amino acids. From germline, CDR1 is SNHLY and CDR2 FYNNEI. CDR3 sequence: CASSEALIRQPQHF. For the CDR3, the DNA is TGTGCCAGCAGTGAAGCGCTTATTCGACAGCCCCAGCATTTT.

The chain recombines TRBV13 with TRBJ2-5, with no clear D. The CDR3 is 12 amino acids. V was shortened by 9 bases and J by 1 base, with 9 bases between the two germline ends. Germline V CDR1 and CDR2: PRHDT, FYEKMQ (reference sequence). This CDR3 is CASGQFQETQYF. Here the CDR3 DNA reads TGTGCCAGTGGGCAGTTCCAAGAGACCCAGTACTTC.

As to this clone: This sample includes further DNA sequences coding for the same CDR3. The chain employs TRBV30 and TRBJ1-5; D might be TRBD1 (5 bases). V lost 0 bases and J lost 2, with 11 bases in between. CDR1 and CDR2 from the germline V gene are GTSNPN and SVGIG (reference sequence). The CDR3 has 15 amino acids. The CDR3 nucleotides are TGTGCCTGGAGTGTCGGAGGGGTAGGCAATCAGCCCCAGCATTTT. It encodes CAWSVGGVGNQPQHF.

This rearrangement joins TRBV12-3 or TRBV12-4 to TRBJ2-7; D is perhaps TRBD2 (5 bases). CDR3 size: 12 residues. Trimming removed 7 bases from V and 2 bases from J, with 9 bases in between. The chain's CDR3 is CASTRGTYEQYF. The CDR3 DNA reads as TGTGCCAGCACTCGGGGAACCTACGAGCAGTACTTC.

The DNA for the CDR3 is TGTGCCAGCAGAGGGACAGGGGCTTTTCAGCCCCAGCATTTT. Protein product: CASRGTGAFQPQHF. This chain joins TRBV28 and TRBJ1-5; 10 bases map to TRBD1. V was clipped by 6 bases and J by 6 bases; unmatched bases: 5. Germline-derived CDR1 and CDR2 are MDHEN and SYDVKM. The length of the CDR3 is 14 residues.